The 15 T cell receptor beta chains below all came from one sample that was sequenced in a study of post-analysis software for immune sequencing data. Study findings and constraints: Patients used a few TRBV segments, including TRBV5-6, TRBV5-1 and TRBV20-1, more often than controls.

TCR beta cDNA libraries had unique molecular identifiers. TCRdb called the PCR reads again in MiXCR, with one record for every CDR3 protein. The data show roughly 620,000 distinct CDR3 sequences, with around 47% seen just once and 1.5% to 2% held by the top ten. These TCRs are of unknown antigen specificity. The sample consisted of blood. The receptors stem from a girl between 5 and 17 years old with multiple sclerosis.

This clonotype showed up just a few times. The CDR3 DNA reads as TGTGCCAGCGATCTTGGGCAGGTCCGAGAGACCCAGTACTTC. Translating gives CASDLGQVRETQYF. The chain couples TRBV7-8 to TRBJ2-5; D gene unclear. The germline V gene has CDR1 SGHVS and CDR2 FQNEAQ. V was cut by 8 bases and J by 4 bases, with 17 bases left in between. The CDR3 contains 14 residues. Full variable domain (outside the CDR3, taken from reference TRBV7-8 and TRBJ2-5): GAGVSQSPRYKVAKRGQDVALRCDPISGHVSLFWYQQALGQGPEFLTYFQNEAQLDKSGLPSDRFFAERPEGSVSTLKIQRTQQEDSAVYLCASDLGQVRETQYFGPGTRLLVL.

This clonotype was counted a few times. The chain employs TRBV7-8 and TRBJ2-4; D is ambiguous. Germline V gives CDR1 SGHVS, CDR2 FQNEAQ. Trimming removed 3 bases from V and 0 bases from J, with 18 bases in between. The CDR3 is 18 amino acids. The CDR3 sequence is CASSFKVSFGLAKNIQYF. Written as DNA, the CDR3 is TGTGCCAGCAGCTTTAAGGTCTCGTTTGGCTTAGCCAAAAACATTCAGTACTTC.

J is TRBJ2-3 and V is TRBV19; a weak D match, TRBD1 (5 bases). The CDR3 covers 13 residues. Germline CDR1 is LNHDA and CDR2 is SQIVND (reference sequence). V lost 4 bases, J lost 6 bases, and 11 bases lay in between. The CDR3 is CASSTRQSDTQYF. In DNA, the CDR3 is TGTGCCAGTAGTACCCGACAGTCCGATACGCAGTATTTT.

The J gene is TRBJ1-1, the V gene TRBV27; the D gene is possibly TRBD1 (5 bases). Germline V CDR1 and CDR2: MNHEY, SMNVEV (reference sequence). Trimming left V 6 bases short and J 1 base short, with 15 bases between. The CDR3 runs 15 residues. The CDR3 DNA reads TGTGCCAGCAGCCAATACACAGGTACGAACACTGAAGCTTTCTTT. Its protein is CASSQYTGTNTEAFF.

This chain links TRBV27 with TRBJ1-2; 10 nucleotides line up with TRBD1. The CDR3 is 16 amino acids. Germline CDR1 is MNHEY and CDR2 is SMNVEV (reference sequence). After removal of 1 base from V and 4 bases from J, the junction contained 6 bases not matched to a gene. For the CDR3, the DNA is TGTGCCAGCAGTTTATGGGGGACAGGGGAGGCCTATGGCTACACCTTC. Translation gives CASSLWGTGEAYGYTF.

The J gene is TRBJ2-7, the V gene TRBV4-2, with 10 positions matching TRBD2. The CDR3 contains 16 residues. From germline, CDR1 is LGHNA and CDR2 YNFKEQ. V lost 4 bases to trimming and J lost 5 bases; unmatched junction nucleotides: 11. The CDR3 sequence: CASSRRELAGYNEQYF. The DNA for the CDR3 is TGTGCCAGCAGCCGGCGGGAACTAGCGGGATACAACGAGCAGTACTTC.

The CDR3 DNA is TGCAGCGTTGATAAGACAGGTACGGTGAACGAGCAGTACTTC. Protein sequence: CSVDKTGTVNEQYF. V gene TRBV29-1 combines with J gene TRBJ2-7, with D possibly TRBD1 on 6 matching bases. CDR3 length equals 14 residues. Looked up from germline, CDR1 is SQVTM and CDR2 is ANQGSEA. Trimming left V 3 bases short and J 5 bases short, with 17 bases between.

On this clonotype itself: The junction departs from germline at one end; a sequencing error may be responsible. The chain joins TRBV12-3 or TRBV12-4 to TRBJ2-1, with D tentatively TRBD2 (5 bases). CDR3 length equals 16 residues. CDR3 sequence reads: CASSPSGLFSYNEQFF. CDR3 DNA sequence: TGCGCCAGCAGTCCTTCCGGACTCTTCTCCTACAATGAGCAGTTCTTC.

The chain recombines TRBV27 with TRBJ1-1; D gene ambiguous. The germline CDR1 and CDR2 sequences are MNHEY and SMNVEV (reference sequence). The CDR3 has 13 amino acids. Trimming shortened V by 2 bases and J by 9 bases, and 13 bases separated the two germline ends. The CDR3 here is CASSLRRDSQAFF. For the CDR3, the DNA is TGTGCCAGCAGTTTACGCCGGGATTCACAAGCTTTCTTT.

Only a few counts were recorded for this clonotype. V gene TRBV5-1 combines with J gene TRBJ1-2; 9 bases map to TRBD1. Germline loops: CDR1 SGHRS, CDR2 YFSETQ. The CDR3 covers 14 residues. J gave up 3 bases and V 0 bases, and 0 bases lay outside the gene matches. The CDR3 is CASSLDRGHYGYTF. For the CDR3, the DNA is TGCGCCAGCAGCTTGGACAGGGGGCACTATGGCTACACCTTC.

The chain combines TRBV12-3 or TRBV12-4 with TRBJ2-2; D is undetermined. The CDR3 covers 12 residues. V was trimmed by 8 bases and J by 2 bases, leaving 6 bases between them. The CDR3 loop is CASDKNTGELFF. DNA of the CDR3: TGTGCCAGCGACAAAAACACCGGGGAGCTGTTTTTT.

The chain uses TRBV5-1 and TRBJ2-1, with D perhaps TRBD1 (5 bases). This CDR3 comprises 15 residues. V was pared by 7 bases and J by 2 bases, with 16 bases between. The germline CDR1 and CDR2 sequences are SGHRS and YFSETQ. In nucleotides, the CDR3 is TGCGCCAGCCGTACCCAGGGTTTTACCTACAATGAGCAGTTCTTC. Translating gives CASRTQGFTYNEQFF.

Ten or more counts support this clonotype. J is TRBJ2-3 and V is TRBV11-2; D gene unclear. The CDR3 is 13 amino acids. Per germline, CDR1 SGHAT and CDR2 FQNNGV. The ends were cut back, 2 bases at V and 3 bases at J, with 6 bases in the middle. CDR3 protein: CASSLSPTDTQYF. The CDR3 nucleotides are TGTGCCAGCAGCTTATCACCGACAGATACGCAGTATTTT.

The CDR3 DNA reads as TGTGCCAGCAGCTTAGAACAGACTCACACAGATACGCAGTATTTT. Protein sequence: CASSLEQTHTDTQYF. V and J are TRBV7-2 and TRBJ2-3, with unresolved D. V gave up 1 base and J gave up 2 bases, with 10 bases separating them. Germline V gene data show CDR1 as SGHTA and CDR2 as FQGNSA. The CDR3 extends over 15 amino acids.

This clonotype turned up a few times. The CDR3 spells CASSPRTGGGTEAFF. CDR3 nucleotide sequence: TGTGCCAGCAGTCCCCGGACAGGGGGCGGCACTGAAGCTTTCTTT. The J gene is TRBJ1-1, the V gene TRBV13; TRBD1 matches 11 bases. The CDR3 sequence is 15 residues long. Losses at the gene ends were 6 bases for V and 4 bases for J; bases not matched to a gene: 7. Germline V gives CDR1 PRHDT, CDR2 FYEKMQ (reference sequence). Together with reference TRBV13 and TRBJ1-1, the CDR3 gives the full variable domain: AAGVIQSPRHLIKEKRETATLKCYPIPRHDTVYWYQQGPGQDPQFLISFYEKMQSDKGSIPDRFSAQQFSDYHSELNMSSLELGDSALYFCASSPRTGGGTEAFFGQGTRLTVV.